This entry lists 20 T cell receptor beta chains sequenced from one sample in a study of chemoradiotherapy in HPV16-positive cancers. The repertoire was sequenced with immunoSEQ multiplex PCR; TCRdb's copy has only in-frame clones and lacks some. The repertoire holds some 19,000 clones, with approximately 83% as singletons. The specimen comprised blood, sampled from a patient who underwent chemoradiotherapy. The source is a human donor with HPV-associated anogenital cancer.

The chain combines TRBV4-3 with TRBJ2-6; D gene uncertain. Germline V gene lookup returns CDR1 LGHNA and CDR2 YSLEER. V gave up 0 bases and J gave up 2 bases, with 8 bases separating them. The CDR3 has 16 amino acids. As DNA, the CDR3 is TGCGCCAGCAGCCAAGATAGCAGGACTGGGGCCAACGTCCTGACTTTC. It codes for CASSQDSRTGANVLTF.

The chain has TRBV6-1 and TRBJ2-6; D may be TRBD1 (5 bases). From germline, CDR1 is MNHNS and CDR2 SASEGT. The CDR3 covers 13 residues. V shed 8 bases and J shed 6 bases, with 11 bases lying between them. CDR3 sequence reads: CASLKGQANVLTF. As DNA, the CDR3 is TGTGCCAGCCTGAAGGGGCAGGCCAACGTCCTGACTTTC.

The chain links TRBV7-9 to TRBJ1-5, with D hard to call. The CDR3 is made up of 15 amino acids. Germline V gene sequence: CDR1 SEHNR, CDR2 FQNEAQ (reference sequence). V lost 4 bases to trimming and J lost 0 bases, with 10 bases between them. The CDR3 bases are TGTGCCAGCAGCTACTCGGACCTTAGCAATCAGCCCCAGCATTTT. Protein: CASSYSDLSNQPQHF.

The gene calls are TRBV11-3 and TRBJ2-3; D unresolved. Between the trimmed V and J ends, which lost 2 bases and 4 bases, there was a span of 4 bases. Germline CDR1 reads SGHNT; CDR2 reads YENEEA. This CDR3 is 12 amino acids long. The CDR3 bases are TGTGCCAGCAGCTTATCCGCAGATACGCAGTATTTT. Translated: CASSLSADTQYF.

The chain combines TRBV11-3 with TRBJ2-5; 8 bases match TRBD2. CDR3 size: 15 residues. With V trimmed by 3 bases and J by 2 bases, 5 bases remained unmatched. Germline assignment: CDR1 SGHNT and CDR2 YENEEA. CDR3 in DNA: TGTGCCAGCAGCTTTGCGGGGGGACCTCAAGAGACCCAGTACTTC. Protein: CASSFAGGPQETQYF.

The chain combines TRBV7-9 with TRBJ1-4; D may be TRBD1 (6 bases). V was pared by 4 bases and J by 6 bases, with 9 bases between. This CDR3 comprises 13 residues. Germline V gene data show CDR1 as SEHNR and CDR2 as FQNEAQ (reference sequence). CDR3: CASSSGQYEKLFF. CDR3 DNA sequence: TGTGCCAGCAGCTCAGGACAGTATGAAAAACTGTTTTTT. The full variable domain, rest sourced from reference TRBV7-9 and TRBJ1-4, is DTGVSQNPRHKITKRGQNVTFRCDPISEHNRLYWYRQTLGQGPEFLTYFQNEAQLEKSRLLSDRFSAERPKGSFSTLEIQRTEQGDSAMYLCASSSGQYEKLFFGSGTQLSVL.

The DNA of the CDR3 is TGCGCCAGCAGCCCCGGGTCTCCCGGAGGAAACACCATATATTTT. This encodes CASSPGSPGGNTIYF. The chain joins TRBV5-1 to TRBJ1-3; no definite D call. V gave up 4 bases and J gave up 4 bases, with 15 bases separating them. Germline V CDR1 and CDR2: SGHRS, YFSETQ. This CDR3 has 15 residues.

The chain is built from TRBV7-9 and TRBJ1-2; no firm D call. The CDR3 is 17 residues long. Germline-derived CDR1 and CDR2 are SEHNR and FQNEAQ (reference sequence). V shed 0 bases and J shed 0 bases, with 14 bases lying between them. CDR3 loop: CASSLAGGVPSNYGYTF. In DNA form, the CDR3 reads TGTGCCAGCAGCTTAGCGGGCGGAGTACCCTCTAACTATGGCTACACCTTC.

The V gene is TRBV15, the J gene TRBJ1-4, with D uncertain. Germline-derived CDR1 and CDR2 are LNHNV and YYDKDF (reference sequence). There are 16 residues in the CDR3. Trimming cost V 1 base and J 8 bases, with 17 bases left between them. CDR3 in DNA: TGTGCCACCAGCAGAGCCAACACGGTGGGGTCCGAAAAACTGTTTTTT. Amino acid sequence: CATSRANTVGSEKLFF.

This chain joins TRBV23-1 and TRBJ1-2; 9 bases align to TRBD1. TRBV23-1 is an open reading frame whose function is uncertain. Germline trimming cut 7 bases from V and 6 bases from J; bases unmatched to any gene: 21. CDR3 size: 18 residues. The CDR3 coding sequence is TGCGCCAGCACCCCCGGGGGTAACCCGGGACAGGGTTATGATGGCTACACCTTC. Amino acids: CASTPGGNPGQGYDGYTF.

The DNA of the CDR3 is TGCGCCAGCAGCTTGGGCGCGGGCACAGATACGCAGTATTTT. Translating gives CASSLGAGTDTQYF. V is TRBV5-1 and J is TRBJ2-3; D is unresolved. CDR1 and CDR2 from the germline V gene are SGHRS and YFSETQ. Trimming pared 0 bases from V and 1 base from J, leaving 6 bases between. The CDR3 extends over 14 amino acids.

The chain uses TRBV4-1 and TRBJ2-5; TRBD2 is a possible D gene (5 bases). V lost 0 bases, J lost 7 bases, and 12 bases lay in between. This CDR3 spans 14 amino acids. Germline V gives CDR1 MGHRA, CDR2 YSYEKL. In DNA form, the CDR3 reads TGCGCCAGCAGCCAAGACGGGGTACGGCCGACCCAGTACTTC. It yields the protein CASSQDGVRPTQYF.

To note about this clone: This is likely an artifact of a read error, given a far larger clone one base away. The rearrangement joins TRBV27 to TRBJ2-7, with 12 bases that match TRBD1. The length of the CDR3 is 14 residues. In germline, CDR1 is MNHEY, CDR2 SMNVEV (reference sequence). With 5 bases clipped from V and 5 bases from J, the junction kept 4 bases outside the gene matches. The CDR3 loop reads CASSAGQGANEQYF. CDR3 coding DNA: TGTGCCAGCAGTGCGGGACAGGGGGCCAACGAGCAGTACTTC.

The chain recombines TRBV5-8 with TRBJ2-5; a possible D gene is TRBD2 (7 bases). CDR3 size: 14 residues. V lost 4 bases, J lost 5 bases, and 15 bases lay in between. The germline V gene has CDR1 SGHTS and CDR2 YDEGEE. CDR3 residues: CASSPIGGVETQYF. The CDR3 DNA is TGTGCCAGCAGCCCGATAGGGGGGGTGGAGACCCAGTACTTC.

This clone was seen only a few times. The chain uses TRBV6-4 and TRBJ1-2; 7 bases agree with TRBD1. The CDR3 length is 14 residues. CDR1 and CDR2 from the germline V gene are MRHNA and SNTAGT. V lost 4 bases and J lost 7; bases outside the gene matches: 9. The CDR3 loop reads CASSVEQGDGGYTF. The CDR3 DNA sequence: TGTGCCAGCAGTGTGGAGCAGGGGGATGGTGGCTACACCTTC.

This chain joins TRBV4-1 and TRBJ2-7; TRBD2 matches at 10 bases. The J segment lost 1 base and the V segment lost 4 bases, leaving 10 bases of the junction unmatched. The CDR3 extends over 17 amino acids. Germline-derived CDR1 and CDR2 are MGHRA and YSYEKL. In DNA, the CDR3 is TGCGCCAGCAGCCGAGGGAGCGGGGGGGCAAGGTCCTACGAGCAGTACTTC. Protein: CASSRGSGGARSYEQYF.

V gene TRBV4-3 combines with J gene TRBJ2-1; 11 bases align to TRBD2. This CDR3 contains 17 residues. CDR1 is LGHNA, CDR2 YSLEER, per germline. Trimming took 2 bases from V and 4 from J; bases not matched to a gene: 7. The CDR3 region is CASSQSFGTSGYNEQFF. DNA of the CDR3: TGCGCCAGCAGCCAATCCTTCGGGACTAGCGGATACAATGAGCAGTTCTTC.

V and J are TRBV6-6 and TRBJ2-5, with D maybe TRBD2 (6 bases). The J call could be wrong; TRBJ2-7 is a better fit for the DNA end. The CDR3 totals 12 residues. Germline lookup yields CDR1 MNHNY and CDR2 SVGAGI (reference sequence). This chain's CDR3 is CASSWGGYEQYF. The CDR3 coding sequence is TGTGCCAGCAGTTGGGGAGGCTACGAGCAGTACTTC.

The sample holds a few counts of this clone. V is TRBV19 and J is TRBJ2-2; TRBD1 or TRBD2 may be the D gene (6 bases each). This CDR3 is 16 amino acids long. CDR1 is LNHDA and CDR2 is SQIVND in the germline V gene (reference sequence). The V and J ends lost 6 bases and 1 base respectively, with 15 bases between them. The CDR3 loop is CASRLRGGKNTGELFF. For the CDR3, the DNA is TGTGCCAGTAGGCTCCGAGGGGGGAAGAACACCGGGGAGCTGTTTTTT.

V usage is TRBV19 and J usage is TRBJ1-3; 11 nucleotides match TRBD1. Germline V gene data show CDR1 as LNHDA and CDR2 as SQIVND (reference sequence). The CDR3 extends over 14 amino acids. V lost 9 bases and J lost 2; bases outside the gene matches: 3. The CDR3 sequence: CASRGQGAGNTIYF. The DNA for the CDR3 is TGTGCCAGCAGGGGACAGGGGGCTGGAAACACCATATATTTT. Filled out from reference TRBV19 and TRBJ1-3, the complete variable domain reads DGGITQSPKYLFRKEGQNVTLSCEQNLNHDAMYWYRQDPGQGLRLIYYSQIVNDFQKGDIAEGYSVSREKKESFPLTVTSAQKNPTAFYLCASRGQGAGNTIYFGEGSWLTVV.